This TCR beta chain was profiled in a study of shared clonotypes between healthy human individuals. Study summary: The plates for each donor numbered three CD4 naive, three CD4 memory, two CD8 naive and one CD8 memory.

On this clone itself: The antigen is undetermined.

The authors loaded about 200 ng DNA, some 32,000 T cell genomes, into sorted-subset replicate PCRs. The repertoire was sequenced with immunoSEQ multiplex PCR; TCRdb's copy has only in-frame clones and lacks some. The repertoire includes around 2.1 million clones, roughly 91% of them detected once, and approximately 1.7% sits in the top ten. Naive CD8 populations comprised CD45RO-negative cells positively selected for CCR7, excluding terminally differentiated effector memory CD45RA+ cells. Study-level results: All-four-donor shared clonotypes had higher generation probabilities than non-shared clonotypes did. Naive CD4 clonotype sharing across several donors was approximately 5%.

V dropped 6 bases and J dropped 1 base, with 9 bases sitting between them. The CDR3 consists of 13 residues. Germline V gene sequence: CDR1 MNHEY, CDR2 SMNVEV (reference sequence). The sequence derives from a man between 18 and 29 years old in good health. Some clones in this sample may be carry-over from other donors' samples. Material: naive CD8+ T cells from PBMCs. This chain uses TRBV27 with TRBJ1-1; TRBD1 might be the D (5 bases). CDR3 amino acids: CASSQRGNTEAFF. The CDR3 nucleotides are TGTGCCAGCAGCCAAAGGGGGAACACTGAAGCTTTCTTT.